This T cell receptor beta chain came from a study of shared clonotypes between healthy human individuals. With V trimmed by 3 bases and J by 7 bases, 8 bases remained unmatched. CDR3 length: 14 residues. The germline V gene has CDR1 MNHNS and CDR2 SASEGT. CD8 cells regarded as naive lacked CD45RO, were positively chosen for CCR7, and omitted terminally differentiated effector memory CD45RA+ cells. The data were produced by immunoSEQ multiplex PCR, yet TCRdb's version contains in-frame clones alone and is incomplete. The table shows more than 2 million clones, with approximately 94% occurring only once.

Sequences were obtained from naive CD8+ T cells sorted from blood. The chain recombines TRBV6-1 with TRBJ2-7; 8 bases align to TRBD2. This sequence was found in a man between 18 and 29 years old in good health. The DNA of the CDR3 is TGTGCCAGCAGTGAGACCCCAGCGGGAGATGAGCAGTACTTC. Its translation is CASSETPAGDEQYF.